The 8 T cell receptor beta chains below all came from one sample that was sequenced in a study of radiation and T cells in renal cell carcinoma. Stated time point: blood 4 weeks post-SBRT, at nephrectomy. Treatment reported: 15 Gy SBRT to primary tumor, nephrectomy 4 weeks later. The table came from immunoSEQ multiplex PCR; TCRdb's copy has only in-frame clones and leaves some out. The table records roughly 100,000 clones, about 79% of them present only once. The sample was blood, taken from a patient whose treatment included radiotherapy and nephrectomy. The source of these receptors is a man aged 60-69 years with renal cell carcinoma.

The chain carries TRBV7-9 and TRBJ2-1; no firm D call. Germline CDR1 is SEHNR and CDR2 is FQNEAQ (reference sequence). Trimming removed 3 bases at V and 3 bases at J, with 9 bases between. CDR3 length: 14 residues. CDR3 in amino acids: CASSFLGSYNEQFF. The DNA of the CDR3 is TGTGCCAGCAGCTTCTTGGGCAGCTACAATGAGCAGTTCTTC. The full variable domain, its missing parts supplied by reference TRBV7-9 and TRBJ2-1, is DTGVSQNPRHKITKRGQNVTFRCDPISEHNRLYWYRQTLGQGPEFLTYFQNEAQLEKSRLLSDRFSAERPKGSFSTLEIQRTEQGDSAMYLCASSFLGSYNEQFFGPGTRLTVL.

J is TRBJ2-7 and V is TRBV10-1; possible D gene TRBD1, 5 bases. This CDR3 spans 13 amino acids. Germline V gives CDR1 WNHNN, CDR2 SYGVQD (reference sequence). Trimming removed 3 bases at V and 7 bases at J, with 13 bases between. CDR3 nucleotide sequence: TGCGCCAGCAGTGAAACCAGGGAAAGAGAGCAGTACTTC. Translating it yields CASSETREREQYF.

The chain employs TRBV7-8 and TRBJ2-2; D is unclear. V shed 2 bases and J shed 4 bases, with 8 bases lying between them. There are 14 residues in the CDR3. Germline-derived CDR1 and CDR2 are SGHVS and FQNEAQ. This chain's CDR3 is CASSLLLSTGELFF. The CDR3 region has the DNA TGTGCCAGCAGCTTACTTCTAAGCACCGGGGAGCTGTTTTTT.

This clone was detected only a few times. The chain combines TRBV19 with TRBJ2-3, with TRBD2 identical over 8 bases. CDR3 length equals 13 residues. CDR1 and CDR2 (germline): LNHDA, SQIVND (reference sequence). V lost 9 bases and J lost 1; bases outside the gene matches: 3. CDR3 in DNA: TGTGCCAGCGGGAGGGCCGGCACAGATACGCAGTATTTT. Its protein product is CASGRAGTDTQYF.

About this clone itself: A junction end diverges from the germline sequence, so it may reflect a read error. The chain joins TRBV6-6 to TRBJ1-5, with a possible D match to TRBD1 (6 bases). The CDR3 runs 14 residues. The V gene's germline CDR1 is MNHNY and CDR2 SVGAGI (reference sequence). This CDR3 is CARSGGARYQPQHF. The CDR3 DNA reads TGTGCCCGCAGTGGGGGCGCGCGTTATCAGCCCCAGCATTTT.

The chain joins TRBV7-6 to TRBJ2-7; D is unclear. This CDR3 spans 13 amino acids. Germline V gene data show CDR1 as SGHVS and CDR2 as FNYEAQ. Trimming took off 1 base at V and 6 bases at J, with 10 bases between the two ends. CDR3: CASSLDTLTEQYF. CDR3 coding DNA: TGTGCCAGCAGCTTAGACACCCTGACCGAGCAGTACTTC.

The J gene is TRBJ1-2, the V gene TRBV6-1; D is ambiguous. Germline loops: CDR1 MNHNS, CDR2 SASEGT. Trimming took 4 bases from V and 3 from J, leaving 6 bases between them. The CDR3 sequence is 12 residues long. The chain's CDR3 is CASSAWDYGYTF. CDR3 nucleotide sequence: TGTGCCAGCAGTGCTTGGGACTATGGCTACACCTTC.

This rearrangement joins TRBV10-3 to TRBJ1-1; D gene uncertain. Germline lookup yields CDR1 ENHRY and CDR2 SYGVKD. The CDR3 loop spans 15 amino acids. Trimming took off 5 bases at V and 4 bases at J, with 17 bases between the two ends. CDR3 amino acids: CAISSSRVGGTEAFF. CDR3 sequence (DNA): TGTGCCATCAGTTCCTCGAGGGTGGGCGGCACTGAAGCTTTCTTT.